This T cell receptor (beta chain) was retrieved from a study of tumor-infiltrating lymphocytes in primary liver carcinoma. As for the study in general: Staging placed the tumors at T1-T3 N0M0, and they measured roughly 4.2 to 10 cm across. Each of the samples returned roughly 3.65 to 7.5 million productive TCRbeta reads (a yield similar across tissue types).

cDNA specific to TCR beta was made from 500 to 650 ng of total RNA, with a constant-region primer employed for priming. Library construction for TCR beta comprised three nested multiplex PCR rounds performed with slightly modified ARM-PCR. TCRdb analysed the multiplex PCR reads with MiXCR anew, one entry per CDR3 protein. The table shows 75,000 or so distinct CDR3 sequences, with roughly 69% occurring only once. Taking about 18-30 mg of unsorted bulk tissue, the authors co-extracted RNA and DNA. This clonotype was seen repeatedly, ten times or more. As yet, its antigen is unknown. Study-wide points: Tumor top-250-clone fractions significantly exceeded those of blood (p = 0.039). Only around 7.5-24% of top clones occurred in all five tumor regions.

This receptor was taken from a middle-aged man with primary liver carcinoma and hepatitis B virus infection. What was sequenced was liver tumor tissue from sampling region 4. The subset is: tumor region T4, right-lateral pole.

CDR3 bases: TGCAGCGTTGAAGGGGTGGCTAGCGGGGCCACAGATACGCAGTATTTT. Its translation: CSVEGVASGATDTQYF. V gene TRBV29-1 combines with J gene TRBJ2-3; 9 nucleotides agree with TRBD2. Germline CDR1 and CDR2: SQVTM and ANQGSEA. The CDR3 length is 16 residues. Trimming cost V 1 base and J 2 bases; bases outside gene matches: 7.